These T cell receptor beta chains were read from a single sample in a study of T cells in tumors after PD-1 blockade. Assay: immunoSEQ multiplex PCR; the TCRdb copy retains only in-frame clones and omits some. The profile shows about 20,000 clones, 81% of them singletons. Source: PBMCs, taken after anti-PD-1 therapy. Receptor source: a human donor with advanced basal cell or squamous cell carcinoma (not recorded which). Each CDR3 is given with its conserved first and last residue. The order of the fields is D gene, V gene, clone size, J gene, CDR3 DNA, CDR3 protein. The D gene is left open where the match is weak. Size tells how often a clone was seen (once, few, many) or the class of an expanded clone, and some rows leave it out.

>.|TRBV27|.|TRBJ1-4
TGTGCCAGCAGCACGGGACGGACCGAAAAACTGTTTTTT
CASSTGRTEKLFF
>.|TRBV29-1|.|TRBJ1-1
TGCAGCGTCCGGATGAGGGGGGACACTGAAGCTTTCTTT
CSVRMRGDTEAFF
>TRBD1|TRBV29-1|.|TRBJ2-1
TGCAGCGTTGAAGCTGCGGGACAGGTGTTCGATGAGCAGTTCTTC
CSVEAAGQVFDEQFF
>.|TRBV18|.|TRBJ2-7
TGTGCCAGCTCACCAGTCAGCTCCTACGAGCAGTACTTC
CASSPVSSYEQYF
>.|TRBV7-6|.|TRBJ2-2
TGTGCCAGCAGCTTACAAGGTTGGAACACCGGGGAGCTGTTTTTT
CASSLQGWNTGELFF
>TRBD2|TRBV27|.|TRBJ2-5
TGTGCCAGCAGGCAAGCCTGGCCTAGCGGGAGTACGGAGACCCAGTACTTC
CASRQAWPSGSTETQYF
>.|TRBV3-1/TRBV3-2|.|TRBJ1-1
TGTGCCAGCAGCCAAGATATTAGGTTAGGTAACACTGAAGCTTTCTTT
CASSQDIRLGNTEAFF
>TRBD1|TRBV6-5|.|TRBJ1-5
TGTGCCAGCAGTTACTCGGACAGGAATCAGCCCCAGCATTTT
CASSYSDRNQPQHF
>.|TRBV14|.|TRBJ2-1
TGTGCCAGCAGCCAGAGGCTCGGGGTCCAATACAATGAGCAGTTCTTC
CASSQRLGVQYNEQFF
>TRBD2|TRBV5-1|.|TRBJ2-3
TGCGCCAGCGCCCCCGGGGGGGGTGCTAGCACAGATACGCAGTATTTT
CASAPGGGASTDTQYF
>.|TRBV6-1|once|TRBJ1-2
TGTGCCAGCAGTGAAAGCGGGTCCAATTATGGCTACACCTTC
CASSESGSNYGYTF
>TRBD1|TRBV5-4|.|TRBJ1-1
TGTGCCAGCAGCTCGGACAGGGTTACTGAAGCTTTCTTT
CASSSDRVTEAFF
>.|TRBV28|.|TRBJ1-3
TGTGCCAGCAGTTTTGGGGGGCGCGGCACCATATATTTT
CASSFGGRGTIYF
>TRBD2|TRBV11-3|.|TRBJ2-7
TGTGCCAGCAGCCGAGACGGACTAGGGAACTACGAGCAGTACTTC
CASSRDGLGNYEQYF
>.|TRBV27|.|TRBJ1-4
TGTGCCAGCAGTTTATGGGCGCGGGGCTCTAATGAAAAACTGTTTTTT
CASSLWARGSNEKLFF
>.|TRBV12-3/TRBV12-4|.|TRBJ1-2
TGTGCCAGCAGTTTAGGGGGGTTTTATGGCTACACCTTC
CASSLGGFYGYTF
>TRBD1|TRBV24-1|.|TRBJ1-2
TGTGCCACCAGCCCGGGACAGGAGCACTATGGCTACACCTTC
CATSPGQEHYGYTF
>.|TRBV7-8|few|TRBJ2-3
TGTGCCAGCAGCTTAGACAGGGGCACAGATACGCAGTATTTT
CASSLDRGTDTQYF
>TRBD1|TRBV5-1|.|TRBJ1-2
TGCGCCAGCAGCCTGGGGACAGGGGGCTATGGCTACACCTTC
CASSLGTGGYGYTF
>.|TRBV20-1|.|TRBJ1-1
TGCAGTGCTAGTCGAGGGGCCCTGAACACTGAAGCTTTCTTT
CSASRGALNTEAFF
>.|TRBV7-2|.|TRBJ2-1
TGTGCCAGCAGCTTAGGCCGGGGAGGGGGGCAGTTCTTC
CASSLGRGGGQFF
>.|TRBV19|.|TRBJ1-2
TGTGCCAGTAGTCACAGACAGGACACTAACTATGGCTACACCTTC
CASSHRQDTNYGYTF